Listed below are T cell receptor beta chains from one sample, sequenced in a study of blood T cell repertoires in COVID-19. Profiling relied on immunoSEQ multiplex PCR, and the TCRdb table lists in-frame clones only, not all of them. The sample consists of more than 150,000 clones, 60% to 80% of them appearing once. The specimen was peripheral blood. All receptors come from a woman in her seventies with acute or convalescent COVID-19. CDR3s include the opening cysteine and the closing phenylalanine or tryptophan. The D gene is left open where the match is weak. Where a row states a size, it is once, few, many or the class of an expanded clone; other rows omit it.

V,size,D,J,CDR3,DNA
TRBV12-3/TRBV12-4,NA,NA,TRBJ1-1,CASTTMNTEAFF,TGTGCCAGCACTACTATGAACACTGAAGCTTTCTTT
TRBV6-1,NA,NA,TRBJ1-5,CASSEGVQPGGTQHF,TGTGCCAGCAGTGAAGGTGTTCAACCGGGAGGGACCCAGCATTTT
TRBV7-9,medium-sized,NA,TRBJ2-7,CASSLEVWSSHEQYF,TGTGCCAGCAGCTTAGAGGTATGGAGTTCCCACGAGCAGTACTTC
TRBV6-6,few,TRBD1,TRBJ2-5,CASSPRQGKGETQYF,TGTGCCAGCAGTCCTCGACAGGGGAAGGGAGAGACCCAGTACTTC
TRBV6-4,NA,TRBD2,TRBJ2-7,CASSEALAGPSYEQYF,TGTGCCAGCAGTGAAGCACTAGCGGGACCCTCCTACGAGCAGTACTTC
TRBV30,NA,NA,TRBJ1-4,CAWSARETPNEKLFF,TGTGCCTGGAGTGCCCGGGAAACACCTAATGAAAAACTGTTTTTT
TRBV6-5,NA,TRBD1,TRBJ1-4,CASSWDRGPNEKLFF,TGTGCCAGCAGTTGGGACAGGGGGCCGAATGAAAAACTGTTTTTT
TRBV19,NA,NA,TRBJ1-5,CASSYGTRQPQHF,TGTGCCAGTAGCTACGGGACAAGACAGCCCCAGCATTTT
TRBV7-9,NA,TRBD1,TRBJ2-3,CASSLAGQGTDTQYF,TGTGCCAGCAGCTTAGCGGGACAGGGGACAGATACGCAGTATTTT
TRBV2,NA,NA,TRBJ1-4,CASSEDRASEKLFF,TGTGCCAGCAGTGAAGACAGGGCGAGTGAAAAACTGTTTTTT
TRBV5-1,NA,NA,TRBJ1-1,CASTFTPGNTEAFF,TGCGCCAGCACCTTTACCCCAGGGAACACTGAAGCTTTCTTT
TRBV6-5,once,TRBD2,TRBJ2-1,CASSRSGSNNEQFF,TGTGCCAGCAGTAGAAGCGGGAGTAACAATGAGCAGTTCTTC
TRBV5-1,NA,NA,TRBJ1-6,CASSLSRDTDSNSPLHF,TGCGCCAGCAGCCTATCCCGGGACACGGACTCGAATTCACCCCTCCACTTT
TRBV12-3/TRBV12-4,NA,NA,TRBJ2-5,CASSNQEQETQYF,TGTGCCAGCAGTAATCAGGAACAAGAGACCCAGTACTTC
TRBV27,NA,TRBD2,TRBJ2-1,CASSLSGSMNEQFF,TGTGCCAGCAGTTTGAGCGGGAGTATGAATGAGCAGTTCTTC
TRBV11-2,NA,NA,TRBJ2-1,CASSLSPGSYNEQFF,TGTGCCAGCAGCTTAAGCCCCGGCTCCTACAATGAGCAGTTCTTC
TRBV10-3,few,NA,TRBJ2-7,CATRQDPYEQYF,TGTGCCACCCGACAGGACCCCTACGAGCAGTACTTC
TRBV18,NA,TRBD2,TRBJ2-1,CASSLLAGGDHNEQFF,TGTGCCAGCTCACTCCTAGCGGGAGGCGATCACAATGAGCAGTTCTTC
TRBV20-1,NA,TRBD1,TRBJ2-5,CSASLGQGVYQETQYF,TGCAGTGCTAGTCTCGGGCAGGGGGTATACCAAGAGACCCAGTACTTC
TRBV5-6,NA,TRBD1,TRBJ1-6,CASSFFGTGENSPLHF,TGTGCCAGCAGCTTCTTTGGGACAGGGGAAAATTCACCCCTCCACTTT
TRBV2,NA,NA,TRBJ1-3,CASSSEQVLVGNTIYF,TGTGCCAGCAGTTCCGAACAGGTACTCGTTGGAAACACCATATATTTT
TRBV19,NA,NA,TRBJ2-3,CASSLGRRRDTQYF,TGTGCCAGTAGTCTAGGGAGGAGGCGAGATACGCAGTATTTT
TRBV5-6,NA,NA,TRBJ1-4,CASSSSAGEVWKLFF,TGTGCCAGCAGCTCGTCCGCGGGGGAGGTGTGGAAACTGTTTTTT
TRBV5-1,NA,NA,TRBJ2-5,CASSLGVGRRQETQYF,TGCGCCAGCAGCTTGGGTGTGGGGCGCCGGCAAGAGACCCAGTACTTC
TRBV7-2,once,NA,TRBJ2-7,CASSLTGAAGGEQYF,TGTGCCAGCAGCTTAACGGGGGCGGCAGGGGGCGAGCAGTACTTC
TRBV5-1,NA,TRBD2,TRBJ2-7,CASSAGLAGHYEQYF,TGCGCCAGCAGCGCAGGACTAGCGGGCCACTACGAGCAGTACTTC
TRBV7-3,few,NA,TRBJ2-5,CASSLPTGHQETQYF,TGTGCCAGCAGTCTTCCGACAGGCCACCAAGAGACCCAGTACTTC